These 26 T cell receptor beta chains were sequenced from one sample in a study of blood T cells in healthy people across ages. A J-beta primer mix and a sample-barcoded 5' primer were used in a second PCR of about 6 to 12 cycles. MiXCR, run by TCRdb on the 5' RACE reads, gives a single entry per CDR3 protein. Here the sample spans approximately 810,000 distinct CDR3 sequences, roughly 26% being singletons. Sequences were obtained from blood. The receptor source for this set is a woman of 80 years or more in good health.

Concerning this clonotype itself: This may come from a read error, since a much larger clone is one base off. Given the absence of the conserved phenylalanine or tryptophan at the CDR3 end, a read error is likely. The chain employs TRBV24-1 and TRBJ2-5, with D perhaps matching TRBD1 or TRBD2 (5 bases each). CDR3 size: 14 residues. V was cut by 3 bases and J by 5 bases, with 12 bases left in between. CDR1 and CDR2 from the germline V gene are KGHDR and SFDVKD. The CDR3 loop reads CATSDVGTEETQYL. CDR3 in DNA: TGTGCCACCAGTGATGTTGGGACCGAGGAGACCCAGTACCTC.

Many counts were recorded for this clonotype. The J gene is TRBJ1-2, the V gene TRBV12-3 or TRBV12-4; no clear D. The CDR3 is 13 amino acids. Trimming pared 2 bases from V and 5 bases from J, leaving 9 bases between. Written as DNA, the CDR3 is TGTGCCAGCAGTTTAAGAGGGATTTATGGCTACACCTTC. Translation gives CASSLRGIYGYTF.

Points on this clonotype: This could be a read error, since a much larger clone is one nucleotide away. The chain has TRBV28 and TRBJ1-4; D may be TRBD1 (5 bases). Germline-derived CDR1 and CDR2 are MDHEN and SYDVKM. This CDR3 has 12 residues. The V end lost 6 bases, the J end lost 7 bases, and 9 bases lay between the germline ends. The CDR3 DNA reads as TGTGCCAGCAGCGGGGGGGGTGAAAAACTGTTTTTT. Protein product: CASSGGGEKLFF.

The V and J genes are TRBV7-2 and TRBJ1-5; D is possibly TRBD1 (5 bases). V gave up 5 bases and J gave up 5 bases, with 16 bases separating them. CDR1 and CDR2 (germline): SGHTA, FQGNSA. This CDR3 spans 15 amino acids. The CDR3 coding sequence is TGTGCCAGCAGCGTTGCGTGGGGCTTCGATCAGCCCCAGCATTTT. Amino acid sequence: CASSVAWGFDQPQHF.

The chain combines TRBV21-1 with TRBJ2-7; TRBD2 was called by the table and not checked on the DNA. TRBV21-1 is labeled a pseudogene. The CDR3 length is 19 residues. The CDR3 sequence: CASSKIPSSGGEYSYEQYF. In DNA form, the CDR3 reads TGTGCCAGCAGCAAAATCCCCTCTAGCGGGGGGGAATACTCCTACGAGCAGTACTTC.

The J gene is TRBJ1-2, the V gene TRBV2; 7 bases are shared with TRBD1. The CDR3 totals 12 residues. The V and J ends lost 8 bases and 4 bases, in that order; junction bases with no gene match: 4. Germline lookup yields CDR1 SNHLY and CDR2 FYNNEI. CDR3 amino acids: CASAGQIYGYTF. The CDR3 coding sequence is TGTGCCAGCGCGGGACAGATCTATGGCTACACCTTC.

About this clonotype itself: A clone one base away is much larger, so this may be a read error. The chain has TRBV20-1 and TRBJ2-3; 10 nucleotides align to TRBD2. Germline V CDR1 and CDR2: DFQATT, SNEGSKA (reference sequence). This CDR3 spans 20 amino acids. The CDR3 spells CSARDLYRAGGRSGADTRYF. In nucleotides, the CDR3 is TGCAGTGCTAGAGATCTCTATCGAGCGGGGGGGCGTTCGGGAGCAGATACGCGGTATTTT.

This chain connects TRBV6-5 to TRBJ1-6, with D unclear. This CDR3 spans 15 amino acids. Trimming pared 6 bases from V and 7 bases from J, leaving 16 bases between. Germline V gives CDR1 MNHEY, CDR2 SVGAGI. The CDR3 reads CASSSRPTGNSPLHF. CDR3 DNA: TGTGCCAGCAGCTCCCGGCCAACGGGGAATTCACCCCTCCACTTT.

Remarks on this clonotype: A much larger clone differs from this one at a single base, so this may be a read error. This chain uses TRBV11-2 with TRBJ2-3; 10 bases fit TRBD2. The trim removed 2 bases at V and 5 bases at J, leaving 4 bases unmatched. Per germline, CDR1 SGHAT and CDR2 FQNNGV. This CDR3 region has 15 residues. The CDR3 protein is CASSLTSGALDTQYF. CDR3 sequence (DNA): TGTGCCAGCAGCTTAACTAGCGGGGCTTTAGATACGCAGTATTTT. The variable domain in full, completed from reference TRBV11-2 and TRBJ2-3, reads EAGVAQSPRYKIIEKRQSVAFWCNPISGHATLYWYQQILGQGPKLLIQFQNNGVVDDSQLPKDRFSAERLKGVDSTLKIQPAKLEDSAVYLCASSLTSGALDTQYFGPGTRLTVL.

This clonotype was counted at least ten times. This chain connects TRBV27 to TRBJ1-2; D is uncertain. The V end lost 4 bases, the J end lost 4 bases, and 16 bases lay between the germline ends. The CDR3 runs 15 residues. The V gene's germline CDR1 is MNHEY and CDR2 SMNVEV (reference sequence). The DNA for the CDR3 is TGTGCCAGCAGTTCCCGGCCTGACGTTGGCTATGGCTACACCTTC. As protein: CASSSRPDVGYGYTF.

As to this clonotype: A read error may explain this, as a much larger clone is one base away. This chain joins TRBV7-2 and TRBJ2-7; 11 nucleotides align to TRBD1. The junction had 6 bases not matched to a gene; V was cut back by 5 bases and J by 6 bases. This CDR3 is 14 amino acids long. Looked up from germline, CDR1 is SGHTA and CDR2 is FQGNSA. The CDR3 nucleotides read TGTGCCAGCAGCCGCCGGGACAGGGGGATCGAGCAGTACTTC. Its translation: CASSRRDRGIEQYF. Filled out from reference TRBV7-2 and TRBJ2-7, the complete variable domain reads GAGVSQSPSNKVTEKGKDVELRCDPISGHTALYWYRQSLGQGLEFLIYFQGNSAPDKSGLPSDRFSAERTGGSVSTLTIQRTQQEDSAVYLCASSRRDRGIEQYFGPGTRLTVT.

The chain uses TRBV20-1 and TRBJ2-5; 11 nucleotides line up with TRBD2. V was clipped by 3 bases and J by 9 bases; unmatched bases: 9. CDR3 length: 14 residues. In germline, CDR1 is DFQATT, CDR2 SNEGSKA (reference sequence). The CDR3 region is CSARASGGTRAQYF. In nucleotides, the CDR3 is TGCAGTGCTAGGGCTAGCGGGGGGACGAGGGCCCAGTACTTC.

This clonotype was recorded many times. V gene TRBV7-9 combines with J gene TRBJ1-3; D unresolved. The germline V gene encodes CDR1 SEHNR and CDR2 FQNEAQ (reference sequence). The CDR3 has 14 residues. Trimming cost V 7 bases and J 0 bases, with 10 bases left between them. This chain's CDR3 is CASTPRNSGNTIYF. For the CDR3, the DNA is TGTGCCAGCACCCCGAGGAACTCTGGAAACACCATATATTTT.

The rearrangement joins TRBV7-2 to TRBJ2-5, with D possibly being TRBD2 (6 bases). This CDR3 spans 16 amino acids. Germline-derived CDR1 and CDR2 are SGHTA and FQGNSA. The V gene lost 1 base and the J gene lost 1 base, with 13 bases spanning the gap. The CDR3 DNA reads as TGTGCCAGCAGCTTAGGACGAGCGGGTACCCAAGAGACCCAGTACTTC. Translated: CASSLGRAGTQETQYF. Together with reference TRBV7-2 and TRBJ2-5, the CDR3 gives the full variable domain: GAGVSQSPSNKVTEKGKDVELRCDPISGHTALYWYRQSLGQGLEFLIYFQGNSAPDKSGLPSDRFSAERTGGSVSTLTIQRTQQEDSAVYLCASSLGRAGTQETQYFGPGTRLLVL.

The table lists this clonotype with many counts. This chain uses TRBV6-5 with TRBJ1-4; 10 bases agree with TRBD1. This CDR3 is 17 amino acids long. The junction had 4 bases not matched to a gene; V was cut back by 0 bases and J by 3 bases. The germline gives CDR1 MNHEY, CDR2 SVGAGI. CDR3 amino acids: CASSYSTGGKANEKLFF. The CDR3, as DNA: TGTGCCAGCAGTTACTCGACAGGGGGCAAGGCTAATGAAAAACTGTTTTTT.

The V call is TRBV28, the J call TRBJ1-2; no firm D call. The CDR3 has 13 residues. Germline lookup yields CDR1 MDHEN and CDR2 SYDVKM. Trimming removed 8 bases from V and 4 bases from J, with 14 bases in between. CDR3 sequence: CASVAAALYGYTF. The CDR3 DNA reads TGTGCCAGCGTCGCAGCCGCACTCTATGGCTACACCTTC.

The rearrangement joins TRBV20-1 to TRBJ2-1, with D uncertain. Germline V gives CDR1 DFQATT, CDR2 SNEGSKA (reference sequence). Between the trimmed V and J ends, which lost 3 bases and 3 bases, there was a span of 12 bases. The CDR3 runs to 14 residues. The CDR3 DNA follows: TGCAGTGCTAGGATACGGCGGAACTACAATGAGCAGTTCTTC. It codes for CSARIRRNYNEQFF.

This clonotype was picked up many times. The chain recombines TRBV7-2 with TRBJ1-1, with D unclear. In germline, CDR1 is SGHTA, CDR2 FQGNSA. The V end was cut by 1 base, the J end by 4 bases, with 7 bases between. This CDR3 comprises 13 residues. Here the CDR3 reads CASSLVRPTEAFF. The CDR3 DNA is TGTGCCAGCAGCTTAGTACGACCCACTGAAGCTTTCTTT.

This clonotype appeared many times. The chain employs TRBV6-2 or TRBV6-3 and TRBJ2-5, with 9 bases lining up with TRBD2. Trimming at V came to 7 bases and at J to 4 bases, leaving 10 bases not matched to a gene. The CDR3 spans 15 residues. Germline CDR1 is MNHEY and CDR2 is SVGEGT. The CDR3 here is CASKRGGGAGETQYF. The DNA for the CDR3 is TGTGCCAGCAAGAGGGGCGGGGGGGCCGGAGAGACCCAGTACTTC.

This clonotype was seen once. The chain has TRBV10-3 and TRBJ2-3; 7 positions match TRBD2. Germline V lookup: CDR1 ENHRY, CDR2 SYGVKD. Unmatched junction bases numbered 5, after V lost 8 bases and J lost 0 bases. The CDR3 sequence is 14 residues long. The CDR3 is CAISGRGSTDTQYF. Written as DNA, the CDR3 is TGTGCCATCTCGGGGCGGGGGAGCACAGATACGCAGTATTTT.

This clonotype was counted ten times or more. J is TRBJ2-5 and V is TRBV20-1; D call uncertain. The CDR3 totals 11 residues. Trimming took 5 bases from V and 0 from J, leaving 4 bases between them. Germline V CDR1 and CDR2: DFQATT, SNEGSKA (reference sequence). This CDR3 reads CSASYQETQYF. In DNA form, the CDR3 reads TGCAGTGCTTCGTACCAAGAGACCCAGTACTTC.

V is TRBV25-1 and J is TRBJ1-2, with D tentatively TRBD1 (6 bases). V lost 6 bases to trimming and J lost 0 bases, with 11 bases between them. The CDR3 loop spans 14 amino acids. Germline values: CDR1 MGHDK, CDR2 SYGVNS. In DNA, the CDR3 is TGTGCCAGCAGGGACAGCCTAGCTAACTATGGCTACACCTTC. As protein: CASRDSLANYGYTF.

As regards this clonotype: Compared with germline, one end of the junction differs, possibly owing to a read error. The V and J genes are TRBV7-2 and TRBJ2-2; tentatively, D is TRBD2 (6 bases). Germline V gives CDR1 SGHTA, CDR2 FQGNSA. This CDR3 region has 16 residues. As DNA, the CDR3 is TGTGCCAGCAGCCCCCATTCGGGCGGGAACACCGGGGAGCGGTTTTTT. Translation: CASSPHSGGNTGERFF.

This clonotype was seen repeatedly, ten times or more. The chain is built from TRBV3-1 and TRBJ1-1; possibly TRBD1 for D (5 bases). The CDR3 has 15 amino acids. The V gene's germline CDR1 is LGHDT and CDR2 YNNKEL (reference sequence). V shed 4 bases and J shed 1 base, with 13 bases lying between them. In DNA form, the CDR3 reads TGTGCCAGCAGCCCGAGGGGAGGTGGGAACACTGAAGCTTTCTTT. It yields the protein CASSPRGGGNTEAFF.

Points on this clonotype: A single base separates this from a much larger clone, so it may be a read error. The CDR3: CVSSYSGSVGEQYF. DNA for the CDR3: TGTGTCAGCAGTTACTCGGGGTCAGTGGGCGAGCAGTACTTC. The rearrangement joins TRBV6-2 or TRBV6-3 to TRBJ2-7, with D tentatively TRBD2 (5 bases). This CDR3 contains 14 residues. The germline CDR1 and CDR2 sequences are MNHEY and SVGEGT.

This clonotype was counted many times. V gene TRBV3-1 combines with J gene TRBJ2-5; D gene ambiguous. V was pared by 2 bases and J by 5 bases, with 6 bases between. CDR1 and CDR2 from the germline V gene are LGHDT and YNNKEL (reference sequence). The CDR3 loop spans 12 amino acids. The DNA for the CDR3 is TGTGCCAGCAGCCAATTCCGGGAGACCCAGTACTTC. Its protein product is CASSQFRETQYF.